This is a list of T cell receptor beta chains from one sample in a study of T cells in Graves' hyperthyroidism and ophthalmopathy. TCRdb processed the multiplex PCR reads anew with MiXCR; each CDR3 protein has one entry. The sample holds around 340,000 distinct CDR3 sequences, roughly 20% seen once. The material sequenced was blood. These receptors originate from a woman between 35 and 50 years old with Graves' ophthalmopathy. The CDR3 runs from the conserved cysteine through the conserved F or W. The D gene is left open where the match is weak. Size is stated for part of the rows, as once, few or many counts, or as a class when the clone is expanded.

TRBV15	TRBD1	many	TRBJ1-2	CATSTGDSPNYGYTF	TGTGCCACCAGCACGGGGGACAGCCCTAACTATGGCTACACCTTC
TRBV6-5	TRBD1	few	TRBJ2-5	CASSLTGKETQYF	TGTGCCAGCAGTTTGACAGGGAAAGAGACCCAGTACTTC
TRBV11-2	TRBD2	NA	TRBJ2-7	CASSPVRGGEQYF	TGTGCCAGCAGTCCCGTCCGGGGGGGCGAGCAGTACTTC
TRBV28	NA	many	TRBJ2-7	CASSLLSEHPSYEQYF	TGTGCCAGCAGTTTACTTTCCGAACACCCATCGTACGAGCAGTACTTC
TRBV7-9	NA	NA	TRBJ1-1	CASMFGNTEAFF	TGTGCCAGCATGTTCGGGAACACTGAAGCTTTCTTT
TRBV7-2	NA	NA	TRBJ2-5	CASGFYFSETQYF	TGTGCCAGCGGATTTTACTTTTCGGAGACCCAGTACTTC
TRBV24-1	NA	few	TRBJ1-5	CATSEGQYQPQHF	TGTGCCACCAGTGAAGGACAGTATCAGCCCCAGCATTTT
TRBV28	TRBD2	once	TRBJ2-7	CASSLYPSKGPGGEQYF	TGTGCCAGCAGTTTATACCCCTCGAAAGGCCCGGGGGGCGAGCAGTACTTC
TRBV6-1	NA	NA	TRBJ1-5	CAAGRTDQPQHF	TGTGCAGCGGGGAGAACGGATCAGCCCCAGCATTTT
TRBV15	NA	many	TRBJ2-5	CATSREGRNQETQYF	TGTGCCACCAGCAGAGAAGGACGCAACCAAGAGACCCAGTACTTC
TRBV30	NA	many	TRBJ2-5	CAWSVKETQYF	TGTGCCTGGAGTGTGAAGGAGACCCAGTACTTC
TRBV4-2	NA	many	TRBJ1-1	CASSHGTQNTEAFF	TGTGCCAGCAGCCATGGGACACAAAACACTGAAGCTTTCTTT
TRBV15	NA	many	TRBJ2-5	CATSRDLASDSQETQYF	TGTGCCACCAGCAGAGATCTGGCTAGCGATTCCCAAGAGACCCAGTACTTC
TRBV11-2	NA	many	TRBJ2-7	CASSLTSEQYF	TGTGCCAGCAGCCTCACTAGCGAGCAGTACTTC
TRBV28	NA	many	TRBJ1-1	CASSRPPGRTNTEAFF	TGTGCCAGCAGTCGACCGCCGGGACGGACAAACACTGAAGCTTTCTTT
TRBV30	NA	NA	TRBJ2-4	CAWSVISGRTNIQYF	TGTGCCTGGAGTGTAATCTCCGGCAGGACCAACATTCAGTACTTC